The T cell receptor beta chain described here comes from a study of blood T cell repertoires in COVID-19. About the study: PBMCs, B-cell-depleted T cells, or T cells provided the cDNA or gDNA that made up the material.

In the original processing: Counts of nucleated cells, estimated from reference gene primer amplification, were obtained. The protocol was immunoSEQ multiplex PCR, while the TCRdb copy is restricted to in-frame clones and leaves out a portion. The D gene and trimming were derived from the DNA, and the V and J assignments and clone size from that table. The sample has roughly 200,000 clones, around 83% seen once; the top ten hold approximately 7.6%. In germline, CDR1 is KGHSH, CDR2 LQKENI. V shed 0 bases and J 7 bases; nucleotides not matched to a gene: 1. The CDR3 is 14 residues long. The chain is built from TRBV18 and TRBJ2-2, with 8 nucleotides matching TRBD2. Source material: peripheral blood. The receptor comes from a woman over 75 with COVID-19, enrolled during active disease. The CDR3 is CASSPPSGGGELFF. In nucleotides, the CDR3 is TGTGCCAGCTCACCACCCAGCGGGGGCGGGGAGCTGTTTTTT.